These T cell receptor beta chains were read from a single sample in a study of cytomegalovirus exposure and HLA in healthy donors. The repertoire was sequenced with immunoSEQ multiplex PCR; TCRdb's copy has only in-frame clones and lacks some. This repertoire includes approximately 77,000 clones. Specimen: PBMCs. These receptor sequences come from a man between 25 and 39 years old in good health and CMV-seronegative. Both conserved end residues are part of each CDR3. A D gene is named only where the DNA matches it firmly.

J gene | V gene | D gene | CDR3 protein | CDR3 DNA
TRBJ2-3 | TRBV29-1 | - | CSVERDTGTDTQYF | TGCAGCGTTGAGAGGGACACCGGCACAGATACGCAGTATTTT
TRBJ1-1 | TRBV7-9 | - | CASSLVGSSGAEGFTEAFF | TGTGCCAGCAGCCTGGTGGGGTCTTCAGGGGCCGAGGGGTTCACTGAAGCTTTCTTT
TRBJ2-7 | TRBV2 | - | CASRLQGRNYEQYF | TGTGCCAGCAGGCTACAGGGAAGGAACTACGAGCAGTACTTC
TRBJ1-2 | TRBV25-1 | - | CASSKGYGYTF | TGTGCCAGCAGTAAGGGGTATGGCTACACCTTC
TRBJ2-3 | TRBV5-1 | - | CASSLPWGADTQYF | TGCGCCAGCAGCCTGCCTTGGGGGGCAGATACGCAGTATTTT
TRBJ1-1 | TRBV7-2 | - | CASSRGPGEMNTEAFF | TGTGCCAGCAGCCGTGGCCCAGGGGAAATGAACACTGAAGCTTTCTTT
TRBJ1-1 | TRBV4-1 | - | CASSQDAGDTEAFF | TGCGCCAGCAGCCAAGATGCGGGGGATACTGAAGCTTTCTTT
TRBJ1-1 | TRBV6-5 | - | CASREWGQGGTEAFF | TGTGCCAGCCGGGAGTGGGGCCAGGGTGGCACTGAAGCTTTCTTT
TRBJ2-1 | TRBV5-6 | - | CASSLPGVSKNEQFF | TGTGCCAGCAGCTTGCCGGGGGTGTCTAAGAATGAGCAGTTCTTC
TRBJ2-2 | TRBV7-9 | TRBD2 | CASSSPRGGNTGELFF | TGTGCCAGCAGCTCCCCCCGGGGGGGGAACACCGGGGAGCTGTTTTTT
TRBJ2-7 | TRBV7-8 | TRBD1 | CASSYRTGDEQYF | TGTGCCAGCAGCTACCGGACAGGGGACGAGCAGTACTTC
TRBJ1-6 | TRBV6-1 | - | CASSEVQTGTFNSPLHF | TGTGCCAGCAGCGAAGTTCAAACTGGGACATTTAATTCACCCCTCCACTTT
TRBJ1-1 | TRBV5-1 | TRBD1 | CASSRGATGGVRTEAFF | TGCGCCAGCAGCCGGGGGGCGACAGGGGGCGTCAGGACTGAAGCTTTCTTT
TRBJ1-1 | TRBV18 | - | CASSPASNTEAFF | TGTGCCAGCTCACCAGCGTCGAACACTGAAGCTTTCTTT
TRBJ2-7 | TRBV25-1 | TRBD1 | CASSVRQGAAYEQYF | TGTGCCAGCAGTGTACGGCAGGGGGCGGCCTACGAGCAGTACTTC
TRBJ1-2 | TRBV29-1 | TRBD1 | CSVGTGGNYGYTF | TGCAGCGTTGGTACAGGGGGGAACTATGGCTACACCTTC
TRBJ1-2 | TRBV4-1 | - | CASSQTGNYGYTF | TGCGCCAGCAGCCAAACAGGAAACTATGGCTACACCTTC
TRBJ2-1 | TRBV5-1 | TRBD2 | CASSSFASGGFGEQFF | TGCGCCAGCAGCTCCTTTGCTAGCGGGGGTTTTGGTGAGCAGTTCTTC
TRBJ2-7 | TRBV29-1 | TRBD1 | CSVEEGQGPTYEQYF | TGCAGCGTTGAAGAAGGACAGGGGCCGACCTACGAGCAGTACTTC
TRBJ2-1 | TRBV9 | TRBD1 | CASSVETGDYNEQFF | TGTGCCAGCAGCGTAGAGACAGGGGACTACAATGAGCAGTTCTTC
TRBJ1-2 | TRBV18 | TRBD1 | CASSSGTGEGGYTF | TGTGCCAGCTCATCCGGGACAGGGGAAGGAGGCTACACCTTC
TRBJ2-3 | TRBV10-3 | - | CAISRGGTDTQYF | TGTGCCATCAGCAGGGGGGGCACAGATACGCAGTATTTT
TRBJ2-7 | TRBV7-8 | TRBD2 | CASSPYGRAYEQYF | TGTGCCAGCAGTCCCTACGGGAGGGCTTACGAGCAGTACTTC
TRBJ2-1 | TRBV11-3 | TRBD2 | CASSPPSGRRNEQFF | TGTGCCAGCAGCCCTCCCAGCGGGAGAAGGAATGAGCAGTTCTTC
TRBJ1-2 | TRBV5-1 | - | CASSLDSGPIGYTF | TGCGCCAGCAGCTTGGATTCCGGTCCGATAGGCTACACCTTC
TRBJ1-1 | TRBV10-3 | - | CAISGKTVNTEAFF | TGTGCCATCAGTGGGAAGACAGTGAACACTGAAGCTTTCTTT
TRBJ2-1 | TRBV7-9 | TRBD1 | CASSLRTGANEQFF | TGTGCCAGCAGCCTGCGGACAGGGGCCAATGAGCAGTTCTTC
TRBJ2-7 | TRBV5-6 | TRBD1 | CASSLPGQGAINEQYF | TGTGCCAGCAGCTTGCCGGGACAGGGGGCGATAAACGAGCAGTACTTC
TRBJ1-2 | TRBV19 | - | CASSITGKSNYGYTF | TGTGCCAGTAGTATTACCGGGAAAAGTAACTATGGCTACACCTTC
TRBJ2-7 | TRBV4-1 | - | CASSPTRGSYEQYF | TGCGCCAGCAGCCCTACCCGAGGGAGCTACGAGCAGTACTTC
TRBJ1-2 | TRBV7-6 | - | CASSLEYGGDYGYTF | TGTGCCAGCAGCTTAGAATATGGGGGGGACTATGGCTACACCTTC
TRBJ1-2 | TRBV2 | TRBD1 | CASSRDRGHLPSNYGYTF | TGTGCCAGCAGCCGGGACAGGGGCCACCTGCCCTCTAACTATGGCTACACCTTC
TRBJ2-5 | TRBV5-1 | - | CASSLGFGDQETQYF | TGCGCCAGCAGCTTGGGCTTCGGGGACCAAGAGACCCAGTACTTC
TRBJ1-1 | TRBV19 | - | CASTTRGSLTEAFF | TGTGCCAGTACCACCAGGGGATCGTTGACTGAAGCTTTCTTT
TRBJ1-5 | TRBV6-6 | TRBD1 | CASSYGDRENQPQHF | TGTGCCAGCAGTTACGGGGACAGGGAAAATCAGCCCCAGCATTTT
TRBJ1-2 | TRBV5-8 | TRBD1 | CASRARTGGADNYGYTF | TGTGCCAGCAGGGCGAGGACAGGGGGCGCCGATAACTATGGCTACACCTTC
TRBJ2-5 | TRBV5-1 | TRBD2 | CASSFSGTETQYF | TGCGCCAGCAGCTTTAGCGGGACGGAGACCCAGTACTTC
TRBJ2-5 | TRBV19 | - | CASSIDSGGETQYF | TGTGCCAGTAGTATAGATTCCGGAGGAGAGACCCAGTACTTC
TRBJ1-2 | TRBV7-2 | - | CASSFHLQDYGYTF | TGTGCCAGCAGCTTCCACCTCCAGGACTATGGCTACACCTTC
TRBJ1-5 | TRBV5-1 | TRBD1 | CASSLGAGGDPEAQHF | TGCGCCAGCAGCTTGGGGGCAGGGGGCGATCCGGAAGCCCAGCATTTT
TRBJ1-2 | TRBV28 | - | CASSSGRRVYGYTF | TGTGCCAGCAGTTCGGGACGGAGGGTCTATGGCTACACCTTC
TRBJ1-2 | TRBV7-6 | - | CASSLAGSLYGYTF | TGTGCCAGCAGCTTAGCAGGGAGCCTCTATGGCTACACCTTC
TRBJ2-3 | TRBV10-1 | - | CASSESPGADTQYF | TGCGCCAGCAGTGAGTCTCCCGGTGCAGATACGCAGTATTTT
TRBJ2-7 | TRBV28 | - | CASTDGGAPYEQYF | TGTGCCAGCACCGACGGGGGAGCTCCCTACGAGCAGTACTTC
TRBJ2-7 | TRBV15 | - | CATSRPGSSYEQYF | TGTGCCACCAGCAGACCCGGTAGCTCCTACGAGCAGTACTTC
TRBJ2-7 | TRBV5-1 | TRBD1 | CASSLGDRVITYEQYF | TGCGCCAGCAGCTTGGGAGACAGGGTTATTACCTACGAGCAGTACTTC
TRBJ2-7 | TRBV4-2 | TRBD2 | CASSQGGGGSSYEQYF | TGTGCCAGCAGCCAAGGTGGCGGGGGGAGCTCCTACGAGCAGTACTTC
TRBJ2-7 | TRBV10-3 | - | CAISPDSYSYEQYF | TGTGCCATCAGCCCCGACAGCTACTCCTACGAGCAGTACTTC
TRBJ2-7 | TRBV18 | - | CASSPARGYEQYF | TGTGCCAGCTCACCCGCCCGCGGGTACGAGCAGTACTTC
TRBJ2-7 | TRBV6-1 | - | CASSRWGVGEQYF | TGTGCCAGCAGTCGATGGGGGGTAGGAGAGCAGTACTTC
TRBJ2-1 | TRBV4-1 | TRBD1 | CASKHSPGQEEFF | TGCGCCAGCAAACACTCTCCGGGACAGGAAGAGTTCTTC
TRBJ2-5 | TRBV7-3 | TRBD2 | CASSLGAGVETQYF | TGTGCCAGCAGCTTGGGAGCGGGAGTAGAGACCCAGTACTTC
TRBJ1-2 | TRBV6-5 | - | CASNGGDGYTF | TGTGCCAGCAACGGGGGGGATGGCTACACCTTC